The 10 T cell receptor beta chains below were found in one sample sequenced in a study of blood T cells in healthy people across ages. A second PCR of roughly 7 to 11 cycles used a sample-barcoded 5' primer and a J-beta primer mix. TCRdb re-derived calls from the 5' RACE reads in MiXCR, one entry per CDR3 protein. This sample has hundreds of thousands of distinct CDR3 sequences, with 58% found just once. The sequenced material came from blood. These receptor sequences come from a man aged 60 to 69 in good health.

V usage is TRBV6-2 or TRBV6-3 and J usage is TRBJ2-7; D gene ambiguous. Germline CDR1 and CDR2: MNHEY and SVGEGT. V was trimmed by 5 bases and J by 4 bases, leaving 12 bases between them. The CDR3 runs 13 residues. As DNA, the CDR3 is TGTGCCAGCAGTCCTGTTCTCAGATACGAGCAGTACTTC. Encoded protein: CASSPVLRYEQYF.

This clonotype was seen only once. CDR3 bases: TGCAGTGCTAGAGCCGCTGGACTAGCGGATGGGGCAGATACGCAGTATTTT. Its translation is CSARAAGLADGADTQYF. The chain couples TRBV20-1 to TRBJ2-3; TRBD2 agrees at 10 bases. CDR1 and CDR2 (germline): DFQATT, SNEGSKA (reference sequence). Germline trimming cut 1 base from V and 4 bases from J; bases unmatched to any gene: 11. The CDR3 extends over 17 amino acids.

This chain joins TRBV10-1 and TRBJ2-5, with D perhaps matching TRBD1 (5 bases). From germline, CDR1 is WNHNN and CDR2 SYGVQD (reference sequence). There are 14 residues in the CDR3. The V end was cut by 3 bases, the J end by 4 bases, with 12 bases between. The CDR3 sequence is CASSDAGYGETQYF. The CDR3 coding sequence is TGCGCCAGCAGTGACGCAGGGTATGGAGAGACCCAGTACTTC.

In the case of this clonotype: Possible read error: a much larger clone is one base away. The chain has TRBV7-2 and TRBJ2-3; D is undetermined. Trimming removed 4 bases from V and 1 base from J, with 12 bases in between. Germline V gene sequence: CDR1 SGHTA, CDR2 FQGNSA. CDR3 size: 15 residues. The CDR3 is CASSSMVGGTDTQYF. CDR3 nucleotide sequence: TGTGCCAGCAGCTCGATGGTTGGTGGCACAGATACGCAGTATTTT.

Written as DNA, the CDR3 is TGCAGCGTTGCGGTCGGACTCTCCTACGAGCAGTACTTC. This codes for CSVAVGLSYEQYF. The V call is TRBV29-1, the J call TRBJ2-7, with a weak D call TRBD2 (5 bases). The germline V and J ends were trimmed by 4 bases and 0 bases, with 10 bases remaining between them. The germline CDR1 and CDR2 sequences are SQVTM and ANQGSEA. This CDR3 comprises 13 residues.

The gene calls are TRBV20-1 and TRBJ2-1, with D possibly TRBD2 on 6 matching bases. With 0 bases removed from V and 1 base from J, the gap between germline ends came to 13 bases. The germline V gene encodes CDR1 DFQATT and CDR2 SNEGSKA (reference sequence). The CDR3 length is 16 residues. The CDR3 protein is CSAREPRGPSYNEQFF. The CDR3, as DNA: TGCAGTGCTAGAGAACCGCGGGGCCCTTCCTACAATGAGCAGTTCTTC.

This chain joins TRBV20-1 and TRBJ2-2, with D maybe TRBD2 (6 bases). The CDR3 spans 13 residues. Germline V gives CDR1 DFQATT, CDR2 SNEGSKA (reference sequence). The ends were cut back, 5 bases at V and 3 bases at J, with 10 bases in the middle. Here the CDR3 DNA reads TGCAGTGCTCGGGACTCCTACACCGGGGAGCTGTTTTTT. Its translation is CSARDSYTGELFF.

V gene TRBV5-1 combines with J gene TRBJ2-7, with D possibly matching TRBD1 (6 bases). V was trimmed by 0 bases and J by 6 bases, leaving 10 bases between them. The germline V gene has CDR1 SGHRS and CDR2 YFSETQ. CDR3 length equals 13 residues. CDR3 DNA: TGCGCCAGCAGCTTGGTCAGGGGCGGCGAGCAGTACTTC. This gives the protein CASSLVRGGEQYF.

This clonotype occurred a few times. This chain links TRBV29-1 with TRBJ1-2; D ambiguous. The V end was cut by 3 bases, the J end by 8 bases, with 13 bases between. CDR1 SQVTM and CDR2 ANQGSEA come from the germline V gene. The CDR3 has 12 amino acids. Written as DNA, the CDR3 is TGCAGCGTTGACTTCAGAGCTGGGGGCTACACCTTC. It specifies CSVDFRAGGYTF.

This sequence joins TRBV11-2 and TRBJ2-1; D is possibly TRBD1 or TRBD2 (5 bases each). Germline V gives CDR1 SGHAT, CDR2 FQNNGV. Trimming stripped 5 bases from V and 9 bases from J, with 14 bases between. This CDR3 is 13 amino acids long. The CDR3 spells CASSRDPRGEQFF. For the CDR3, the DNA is TGTGCCAGCAGCCGGGACCCCCGGGGTGAGCAGTTCTTC.